This is a list of T cell receptor beta chains from one sample in a study of T cell repertoires in cytomegalovirus infection. TCRdb reprocessed the reads via MiXCR and lists one record per CDR3 protein. The data show almost 550,000 distinct CDR3 sequences, 15% to 20% seen once. Sequencing used CD8+ T cells from PBMCs. These receptors were taken from a human donor in good health (CMV status not recorded). Some clones in this sample may be carry-over from other donors' samples. Both conserved end residues are part of each CDR3. D genes are given only for firm matches. The size entry is marked missing in some rows and otherwise reads once, few, many or a size class.

cdr3_aa,cdr3_nt,v_call,clone_size,cdr3_length,j_call,d_call
CASSRWGAHNSPIHF,TGTGCCAGCAGCCGATGGGGGGCTCATAATTCACCCATCCACTTT,TRBV5-4,.,15,TRBJ1-6,.
CATALRDSPSGANVLTF,TGTGCCACCGCCCTCCGGGACAGCCCCTCTGGGGCCAACGTCCTGACTTTC,TRBV10-3,few,17,TRBJ2-6,TRBD1
CASSPYGGAKDTQYF,TGTGCCAGCAGTCCCTACGGGGGGGCGAAAGATACGCAGTATTTT,TRBV9,few,15,TRBJ2-3,TRBD2
CASSVDYGRTDTQYF,TGTGCCAGCAGCGTCGACTACGGCCGAACAGATACGCAGTATTTT,TRBV2,.,15,TRBJ2-3,.
CASSLGLTNTEAFF,TGTGCCAGCAGCTTAGGACTTACGAACACTGAAGCTTTCTTT,TRBV7-2,many,14,TRBJ1-1,.
CASSSILANTGELFF,TGTGCCAGCAGCTCTATACTAGCAAACACCGGGGAGCTGTTTTTT,TRBV11-2,many,15,TRBJ2-2,.
CASSAAGVYNEQFF,TGTGCCAGCAGCGCCGCGGGGGTCTACAATGAGCAGTTCTTC,TRBV28,many,14,TRBJ2-1,TRBD2
CASSQEWQGALNTEAFF,TGTGCCAGCAGCCAAGAATGGCAGGGGGCATTGAACACTGAAGCTTTCTTT,TRBV4-2,.,17,TRBJ1-1,TRBD1
CASSDPDRVYEQYF,TGTGCCAGCAGTGACCCGGACAGGGTCTACGAGCAGTACTTC,TRBV6-1,many,14,TRBJ2-7,TRBD1
CASNRGLGTEAFF,TGTGCCAGCAACAGGGGGCTCGGCACTGAAGCTTTCTTT,TRBV11-2,many,13,TRBJ1-1,TRBD1
CASSPGTELGNTIYF,TGTGCCAGCAGTCCAGGGACCGAACTTGGGAACACCATATATTTT,TRBV12-3/TRBV12-4,many,15,TRBJ1-3,.
CASGESGANVLTF,TGTGCCAGCGGGGAATCCGGGGCCAACGTCCTGACTTTC,TRBV19,few,13,TRBJ2-6,.
CASSPSFDGTLAYEQYF,TGTGCCAGCAGCCCCTCCTTCGACGGAACTCTAGCCTACGAGCAGTACTTC,TRBV3-1,.,17,TRBJ2-7,.
CASTTVGWTDTQYF,TGTGCCAGCACCACCGTGGGCTGGACAGATACGCAGTATTTT,TRBV6-2/TRBV6-3,.,14,TRBJ2-3,.
CASGTRGSNTEAFF,TGTGCCAGCGGGACTCGGGGGTCGAACACTGAAGCTTTCTTT,TRBV25-1,.,14,TRBJ1-1,.
CSVWTGESSYEQYF,TGCAGCGTTTGGACAGGGGAGAGTTCCTACGAGCAGTACTTC,TRBV29-1,.,14,TRBJ2-7,TRBD1
CASSLSLRQPQHF,TGTGCCAGCAGTTTATCTCTTCGTCAGCCCCAGCATTTT,TRBV27,.,13,TRBJ1-5,.
CASSYGALGELFF,TGTGCCAGCAGTTACGGCGCCCTCGGGGAGCTGTTTTTT,TRBV6-5,many,13,TRBJ2-2,.
CASSLGLAGTQYF,TGTGCCAGCAGTCTGGGACTAGCGGGGACCCAGTACTTC,TRBV12-3/TRBV12-4,many,13,TRBJ2-5,TRBD2
CASSAEGAVLRSYGYTF,TGTGCCAGCAGCGCTGAGGGGGCCGTCTTACGAAGCTATGGCTACACCTTC,TRBV9,few,17,TRBJ1-2,TRBD1
CASSKAQGINTEAFF,TGTGCCAGCAGCAAGGCACAGGGAATCAACACTGAAGCTTTCTTT,TRBV13,.,15,TRBJ1-1,.
CASGSTDTRSTEAFF,TGTGCTAGTGGTTCGACGGACACCCGGTCCACTGAAGCTTTCTTT,TRBV12-5,many,15,TRBJ1-1,.
CASSQDVGTSGYNEQFF,TGTGCCAGCAGCCAAGATGTAGGGACTAGCGGGTACAATGAGCAGTTCTTC,TRBV14,.,17,TRBJ2-1,TRBD2
CASSLGLLIYEQYF,TGTGCCAGCAGCTTGGGACTTCTCATCTACGAGCAGTACTTC,TRBV5-6,.,14,TRBJ2-7,.
CASSTRGGGNQPQHF,TGTGCCAGTAGTACCCGGGGAGGGGGAAATCAGCCCCAGCATTTT,TRBV19,.,15,TRBJ1-5,.
CASGLVPPGYNEQFF,TGTGCTAGTGGTTTGGTACCCCCCGGGTACAATGAGCAGTTCTTC,TRBV12-5,many,15,TRBJ2-1,.
CASSSVLGTPAQPQHF,TGTGCCAGCAGTTCCGTGCTAGGGACCCCCGCCCAGCCCCAGCATTTT,TRBV27,.,16,TRBJ1-5,.
CASSLGDRDWNGYTF,TGTGCCAGCAGCTTAGGAGACAGGGATTGGAATGGCTACACCTTC,TRBV7-9,many,15,TRBJ1-2,TRBD1
CASSLTDRENNEQYF,TGTGCCAGCAGCCTTACCGACAGGGAAAATAACGAGCAGTACTTC,TRBV7-9,.,15,TRBJ2-7,TRBD1
CASSQPAHGPEAFF,TGTGCCAGTAGTCAGCCAGCCCATGGGCCTGAAGCTTTCTTT,TRBV19,few,14,TRBJ1-1,.
CASSFRGVGQTQYF,TGTGCCAGCAGTTTCCGGGGGGTTGGACAGACCCAGTACTTC,TRBV27,.,14,TRBJ2-5,TRBD2
CASSLAVALAGEETQYF,TGCGCCAGCAGCTTGGCTGTTGCCCTAGCGGGAGAAGAGACCCAGTACTTC,TRBV5-1,.,17,TRBJ2-5,TRBD2
CASSFITGERTEAFF,TGTGCCAGCAGTTTCATTACAGGGGAGAGGACTGAAGCTTTCTTT,TRBV12-3/TRBV12-4,few,15,TRBJ1-1,TRBD1
CSAKQDREIYNEQFF,TGCAGTGCTAAGCAAGACAGAGAAATTTACAATGAGCAGTTCTTC,TRBV20-1,few,15,TRBJ2-1,.
CAWSSHPDFTGELFF,TGTGCCTGGAGTTCCCACCCCGATTTCACCGGGGAGCTGTTTTTT,TRBV30,few,15,TRBJ2-2,.
CSARGRVRDEQYF,TGCAGTGCTAGAGGCAGAGTTAGGGACGAGCAGTACTTC,TRBV20-1,few,13,TRBJ2-7,.
CASRPQSSGNTIYF,TGTGCCAGCAGACCACAGAGCTCTGGAAACACCATATATTTT,TRBV6-5,many,14,TRBJ1-3,.
CASSDKQGIGSPLHF,TGTGCCAGCAGCGACAAACAGGGGATAGGGTCACCCCTCCACTTT,TRBV7-9,.,15,TRBJ1-6,TRBD1
CASSLTIPGTGDTEAFF,TGTGCCAGCAGCTTAACCATCCCAGGGACAGGGGACACTGAAGCTTTCTTT,TRBV7-3,many,17,TRBJ1-1,TRBD1
CSVEDRQGGFYEQYF,TGCAGCGTTGAAGATAGACAGGGGGGTTTCTACGAGCAGTACTTC,TRBV29-1,few,15,TRBJ2-7,TRBD1
CASSLKDSANYGYTF,TGTGCCAGCAGCTTAAAAGACTCCGCAAACTATGGCTACACCTTC,TRBV7-3,few,15,TRBJ1-2,.
CASLATKERDTQYF,TGTGCCAGCTTGGCCACAAAGGAGCGAGATACGCAGTATTTT,TRBV12-3/TRBV12-4,many,14,TRBJ2-3,.
CASSYSSETVSTDTQYF,TGTGCCAGCAGTTACTCGTCCGAGACGGTTTCCACAGATACGCAGTATTTT,TRBV6-5,.,17,TRBJ2-3,.
CASSSDQTSGVLSSTDTQYF,TGTGCCAGCAGCTCCGACCAGACTAGCGGGGTTCTCTCTAGCACAGATACGCAGTATTTT,TRBV7-2,many,20,TRBJ2-3,TRBD2
CASSVEGSTNEQYF,TGTGCCAGCAGCGTAGAAGGATCGACGAACGAGCAGTACTTC,TRBV9,.,14,TRBJ2-7,.
CASSLSWRELSYEQYF,TGTGCCAGCAGTTTATCTTGGCGGGAGCTCTCCTACGAGCAGTACTTC,TRBV27,many,16,TRBJ2-7,TRBD2
CASTTEDRGVLPLHF,TGTGCCAGTACCACAGAGGACAGGGGGGTTCTACCCCTCCACTTT,TRBV19,few,15,TRBJ1-6,TRBD1
CASSLGPGPRYEQYF,TGTGCCAGCAGCTTAGGGCCGGGACCGCGCTACGAGCAGTACTTC,TRBV7-8,many,15,TRBJ2-7,.
CASRDYRDSYYHEQYF,TGTGCCAGCAGAGACTACCGGGACTCTTATTATCACGAGCAGTACTTC,TRBV6-2/TRBV6-3,.,16,TRBJ2-7,.
CASSQGTGIHYGYTF,TGCGCCAGCAGCCAAGGGACAGGAATCCACTATGGCTACACCTTC,TRBV4-1,.,15,TRBJ1-2,TRBD1
CASSFDSYANTGELFF,TGTGCCAGTAGTTTTGACAGTTATGCGAACACCGGGGAGCTGTTTTTT,TRBV19,few,16,TRBJ2-2,.
CASSFEAASNQPQHF,TGTGCCAGCAGTTTTGAGGCGGCGAGCAATCAGCCCCAGCATTTT,TRBV12-3/TRBV12-4,many,15,TRBJ1-5,.
CASGYAEEQFF,TGTGCCAGCGGTTACGCGGAGGAGCAGTTCTTC,TRBV6-5,.,11,TRBJ2-1,.
CASSLRDRGQSGHEQFF,TGTGCCAGCAGCCTCCGGGACAGGGGGCAGTCGGGGCATGAGCAGTTCTTC,TRBV11-3,many,17,TRBJ2-1,TRBD1
CASSSGLASGETQYF,TGTGCCAGCAGCTCTGGACTAGCGTCGGGAGAGACCCAGTACTTC,TRBV7-9,.,15,TRBJ2-5,TRBD2
CASKAGEYNEQFF,TGTGCCAGCAAGGCGGGGGAGTACAATGAGCAGTTCTTC,TRBV7-9,few,13,TRBJ2-1,TRBD2
CASSLARLNSYEQYF,TGTGCCAGCAGCTTAGCTCGGTTAAACTCCTACGAGCAGTACTTC,TRBV7-2,.,15,TRBJ2-7,.
CASSPPGGRIEAFF,TGTGCCAGCAGTCCCCCGGGGGGGCGTATTGAAGCTTTCTTT,TRBV12-3/TRBV12-4,.,14,TRBJ1-1,.
CASSSQGLEQYF,TGTGCCAGCAGCTCACAGGGGTTGGAGCAGTACTTC,TRBV11-2,few,12,TRBJ2-7,TRBD1